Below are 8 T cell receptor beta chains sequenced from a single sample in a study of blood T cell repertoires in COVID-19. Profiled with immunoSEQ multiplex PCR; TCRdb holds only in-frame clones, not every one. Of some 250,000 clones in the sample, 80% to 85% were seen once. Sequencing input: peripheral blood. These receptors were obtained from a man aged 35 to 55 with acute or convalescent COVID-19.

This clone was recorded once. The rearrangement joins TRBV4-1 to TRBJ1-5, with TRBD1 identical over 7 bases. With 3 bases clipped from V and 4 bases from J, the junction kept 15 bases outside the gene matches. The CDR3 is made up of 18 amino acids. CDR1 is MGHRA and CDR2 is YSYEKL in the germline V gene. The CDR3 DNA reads TGCGCCAGCAGCCATCGTCTCTTCCGGGACAGCACAAATCAGCCCCAGCATTTT. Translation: CASSHRLFRDSTNQPQHF.

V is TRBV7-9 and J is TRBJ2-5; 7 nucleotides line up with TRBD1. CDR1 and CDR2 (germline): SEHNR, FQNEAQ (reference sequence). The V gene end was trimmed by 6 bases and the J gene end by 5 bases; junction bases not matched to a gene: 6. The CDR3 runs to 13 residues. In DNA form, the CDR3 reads TGTGCCAGCAGACAGGGGTTGAAGGAGACCCAGTACTTC. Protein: CASRQGLKETQYF.

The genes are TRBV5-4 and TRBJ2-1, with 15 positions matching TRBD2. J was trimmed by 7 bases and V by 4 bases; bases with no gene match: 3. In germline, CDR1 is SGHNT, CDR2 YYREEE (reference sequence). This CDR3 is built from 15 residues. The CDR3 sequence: CASSPGTSGRNEQFF. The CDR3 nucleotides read TGTGCCAGCAGCCCCGGGACTAGCGGGAGGAATGAGCAGTTCTTC.

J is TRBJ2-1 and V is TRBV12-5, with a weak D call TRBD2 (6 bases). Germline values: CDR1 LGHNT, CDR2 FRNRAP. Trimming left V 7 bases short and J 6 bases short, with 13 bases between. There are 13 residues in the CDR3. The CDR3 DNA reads TGTGCTAGTGTCCGGACTAATGCCAATGAGCAGTTCTTC. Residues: CASVRTNANEQFF. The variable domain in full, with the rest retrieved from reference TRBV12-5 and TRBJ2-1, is DARVTQTPRHKVTEMGQEVTMRCQPILGHNTVFWYRQTMMQGLELLAYFRNRAPLDDSGMPKDRFSAEMPDATLATLKIQPSEPRDSAVYFCASVRTNANEQFFGPGTRLTVL.

CDR3 DNA sequence: TGTGCCAGCAGCCAAATCAGCGCTAGCGGGATAAACATTCAGTACTTC. This encodes CASSQISASGINIQYF. J is TRBJ2-4 and V is TRBV4-2; 9 bases match TRBD2. The V gene's germline CDR1 is LGHNA and CDR2 YNFKEQ. The CDR3 is made up of 16 amino acids. Losses at the gene ends were 2 bases for V and 6 bases for J; bases not matched to a gene: 8.

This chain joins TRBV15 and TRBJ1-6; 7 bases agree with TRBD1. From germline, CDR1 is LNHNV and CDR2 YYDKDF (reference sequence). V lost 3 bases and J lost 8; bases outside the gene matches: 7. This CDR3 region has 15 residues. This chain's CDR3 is CATSSGSRGYSPLHF. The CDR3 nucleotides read TGTGCCACCAGCAGCGGTTCCAGGGGGTATTCACCCCTCCACTTT.

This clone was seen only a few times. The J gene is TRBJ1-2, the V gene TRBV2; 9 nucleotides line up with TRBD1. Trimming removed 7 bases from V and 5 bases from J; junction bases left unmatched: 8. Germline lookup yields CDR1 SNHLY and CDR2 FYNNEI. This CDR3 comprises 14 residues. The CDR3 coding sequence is TGTGCCAGCACCAAGGGGACAGGGATATATGGCTACACCTTC. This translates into CASTKGTGIYGYTF.

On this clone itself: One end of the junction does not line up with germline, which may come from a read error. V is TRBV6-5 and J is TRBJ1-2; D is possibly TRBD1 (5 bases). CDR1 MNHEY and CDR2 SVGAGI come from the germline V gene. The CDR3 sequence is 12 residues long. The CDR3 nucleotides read TGTGCCAGCAGTCCCCGGGAGGGGCGAATTTACTTC. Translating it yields CASSPREGRIYF.